This T cell receptor beta chain was recovered during a study of T cells in localized non-small cell lung cancer. Findings of the study overall: There were a median roughly 59 of the top 100 tumor clones appearing in adjacent lung. Among blood samples, higher T cell density accompanied longer overall survival. Uninvolved adjacent lung showed the highest T cell clonality, exceeding tumor.

V was clipped by 4 bases and J by 0 bases, with 13 bases between them. The CDR3 contains 16 residues. CDR1 and CDR2 (germline): SEHNR, FQNEAQ (reference sequence). Regarding this clone: What it recognizes is unknown.

Sequenced by immunoSEQ multiplex PCR; TCRdb stores in-frame clones only, minus some. The sample records tens of thousands of clones, 84% being singletons. The TCR was taken from a man aged 40 to 75 with stage I lung adenocarcinoma. The chain couples TRBV7-9 to TRBJ1-3; TRBD1 is a possible D gene (5 bases). Sequenced here: peripheral blood, sampled before any cancer treatment. CDR3 sequence: CASSSTVGGSGNTIYF. CDR3 nucleotide sequence: TGTGCCAGCAGCTCGACAGTTGGGGGCTCTGGAAACACCATATATTTT.